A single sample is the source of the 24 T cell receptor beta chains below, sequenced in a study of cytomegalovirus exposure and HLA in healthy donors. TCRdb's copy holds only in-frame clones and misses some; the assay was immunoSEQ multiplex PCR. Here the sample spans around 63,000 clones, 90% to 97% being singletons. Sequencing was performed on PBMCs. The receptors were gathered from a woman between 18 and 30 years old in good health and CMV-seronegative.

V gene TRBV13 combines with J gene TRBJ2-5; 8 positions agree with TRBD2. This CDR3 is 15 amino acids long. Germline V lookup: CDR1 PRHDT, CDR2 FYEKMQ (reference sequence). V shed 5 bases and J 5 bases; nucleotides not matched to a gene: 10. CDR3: CASSPGVAGRETQYF. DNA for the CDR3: TGTGCCAGCAGCCCCGGGGTAGCGGGACGGGAGACCCAGTACTTC.

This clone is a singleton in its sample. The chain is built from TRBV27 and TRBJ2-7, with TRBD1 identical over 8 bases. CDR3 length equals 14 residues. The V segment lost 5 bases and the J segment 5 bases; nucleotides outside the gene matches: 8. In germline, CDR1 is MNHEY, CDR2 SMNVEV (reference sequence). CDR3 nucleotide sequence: TGTGCCAGCAGTCCCCCAGGGGGCGCCCACGAGCAGTACTTC. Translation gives CASSPPGGAHEQYF.

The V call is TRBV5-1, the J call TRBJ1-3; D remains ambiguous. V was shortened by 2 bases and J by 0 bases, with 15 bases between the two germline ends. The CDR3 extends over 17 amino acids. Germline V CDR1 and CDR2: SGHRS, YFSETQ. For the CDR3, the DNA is TGCGCCAGCAGCTTTCTAGGAGAACTGAACTCTGGAAACACCATATATTTT. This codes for CASSFLGELNSGNTIYF. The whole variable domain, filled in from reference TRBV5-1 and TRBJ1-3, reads KAGVTQTPRYLIKTRGQQVTLSCSPISGHRSVSWYQQTPGQGLQFLFEYFSETQRNKGNFPGRFSGRQFSNSRSEMNVSTLELGDSALYLCASSFLGELNSGNTIYFGEGSWLTVV.

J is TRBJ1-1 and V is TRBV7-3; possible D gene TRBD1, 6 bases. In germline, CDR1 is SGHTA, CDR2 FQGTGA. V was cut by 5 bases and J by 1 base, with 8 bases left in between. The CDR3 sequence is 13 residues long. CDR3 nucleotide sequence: TGTGCCAGCAGCCAGGGACAGAACACTGAAGCTTTCTTT. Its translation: CASSQGQNTEAFF.

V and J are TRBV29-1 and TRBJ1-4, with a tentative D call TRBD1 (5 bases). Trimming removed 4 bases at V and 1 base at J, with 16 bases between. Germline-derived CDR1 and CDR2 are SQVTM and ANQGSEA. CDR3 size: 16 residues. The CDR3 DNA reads TGCAGCGTTGGCAGCGGGGGGTTGGTAACTAATGAAAAACTGTTTTTT. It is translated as CSVGSGGLVTNEKLFF.

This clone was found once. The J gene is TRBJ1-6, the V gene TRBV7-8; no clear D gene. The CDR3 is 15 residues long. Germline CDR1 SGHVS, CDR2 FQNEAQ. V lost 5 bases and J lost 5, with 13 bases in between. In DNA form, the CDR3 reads TGTGCCAGCAGCCCTCGGGTGGTTCATAATTCACCCCTCCACTTT. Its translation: CASSPRVVHNSPLHF.

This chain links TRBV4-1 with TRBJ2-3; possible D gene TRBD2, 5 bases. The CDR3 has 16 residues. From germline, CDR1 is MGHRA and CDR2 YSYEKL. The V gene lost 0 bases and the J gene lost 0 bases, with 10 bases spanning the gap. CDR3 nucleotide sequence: TGCGCCAGCAGCCAAGATGGAGCGGTTAGCACAGATACGCAGTATTTT. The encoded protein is CASSQDGAVSTDTQYF.

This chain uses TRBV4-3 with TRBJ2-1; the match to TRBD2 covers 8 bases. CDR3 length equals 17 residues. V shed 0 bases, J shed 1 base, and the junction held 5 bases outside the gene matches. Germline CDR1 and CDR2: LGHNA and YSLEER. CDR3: CASSQDSAGGSYNEQFF. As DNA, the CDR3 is TGCGCCAGCAGCCAAGATTCTGCGGGAGGATCCTACAATGAGCAGTTCTTC.

The CDR3: CASSRTSSAQFF. CDR3 nucleotide sequence: TGTGCCAGCAGCCGGACTAGCTCCGCCCAGTTCTTC. This rearrangement joins TRBV14 to TRBJ2-1; TRBD2 matches at 8 bases. The V gene end was trimmed by 4 bases and the J gene end by 13 bases; junction bases not matched to a gene: 6. The germline V gene has CDR1 SGHDN and CDR2 FVKESK. The CDR3 covers 12 residues.

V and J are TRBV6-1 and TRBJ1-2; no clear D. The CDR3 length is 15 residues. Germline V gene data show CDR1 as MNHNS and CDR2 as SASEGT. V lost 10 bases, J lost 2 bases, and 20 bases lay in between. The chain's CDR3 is CAIQTFLGNNYGYTF. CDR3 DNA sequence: TGTGCCATCCAAACGTTTTTGGGCAACAACTATGGCTACACCTTC.

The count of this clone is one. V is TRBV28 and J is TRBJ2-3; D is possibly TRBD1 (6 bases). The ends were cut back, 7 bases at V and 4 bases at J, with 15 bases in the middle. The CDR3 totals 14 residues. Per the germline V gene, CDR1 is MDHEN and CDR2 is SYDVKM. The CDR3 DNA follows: TGTGCCAGCATGGGGTTGAGGGGGTCAGATACGCAGTATTTT. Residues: CASMGLRGSDTQYF.

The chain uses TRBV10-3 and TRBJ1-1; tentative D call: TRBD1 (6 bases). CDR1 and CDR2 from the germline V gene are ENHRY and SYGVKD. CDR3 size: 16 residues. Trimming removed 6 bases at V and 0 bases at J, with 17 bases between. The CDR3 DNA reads TGTGCCATCAGGGGGACACCCATCGGGCTGAACACTGAAGCTTTCTTT. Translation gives CAIRGTPIGLNTEAFF.

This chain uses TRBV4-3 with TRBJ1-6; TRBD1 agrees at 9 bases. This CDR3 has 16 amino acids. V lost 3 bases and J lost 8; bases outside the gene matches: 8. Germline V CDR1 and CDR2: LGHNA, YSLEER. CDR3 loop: CASSHHSGQGDSPLHF. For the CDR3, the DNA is TGCGCCAGCAGCCACCACTCGGGACAGGGAGATTCACCCCTCCACTTT.

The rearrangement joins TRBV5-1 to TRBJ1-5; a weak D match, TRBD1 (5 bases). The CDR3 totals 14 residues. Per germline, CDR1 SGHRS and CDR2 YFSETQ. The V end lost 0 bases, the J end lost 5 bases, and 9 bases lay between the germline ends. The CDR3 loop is CASSLGGADQPQHF. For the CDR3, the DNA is TGCGCCAGCAGCTTGGGTGGGGCGGATCAGCCCCAGCATTTT.

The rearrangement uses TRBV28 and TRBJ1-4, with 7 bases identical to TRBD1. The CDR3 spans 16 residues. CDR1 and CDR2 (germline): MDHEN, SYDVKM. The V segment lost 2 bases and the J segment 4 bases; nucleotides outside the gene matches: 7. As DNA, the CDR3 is TGTGCCAGCAGTTTACCCACCGGGACAGATAATGAAAAACTGTTTTTT. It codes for CASSLPTGTDNEKLFF.

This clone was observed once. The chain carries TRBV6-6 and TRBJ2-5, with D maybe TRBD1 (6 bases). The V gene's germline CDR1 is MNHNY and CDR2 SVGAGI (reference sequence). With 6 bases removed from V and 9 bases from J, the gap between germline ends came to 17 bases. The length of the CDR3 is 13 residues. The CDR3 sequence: CASSPDARGSQYF. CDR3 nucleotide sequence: TGTGCCAGCAGCCCCGATGCAAGGGGGTCCCAGTACTTC.

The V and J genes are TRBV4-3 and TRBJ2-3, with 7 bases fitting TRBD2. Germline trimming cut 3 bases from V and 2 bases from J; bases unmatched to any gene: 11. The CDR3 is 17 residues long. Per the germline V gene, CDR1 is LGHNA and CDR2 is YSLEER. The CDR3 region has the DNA TGCGCCAGCAGCCAGTCTAGCGGTCCCCACACCACAGATACGCAGTATTTT. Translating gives CASSQSSGPHTTDTQYF.

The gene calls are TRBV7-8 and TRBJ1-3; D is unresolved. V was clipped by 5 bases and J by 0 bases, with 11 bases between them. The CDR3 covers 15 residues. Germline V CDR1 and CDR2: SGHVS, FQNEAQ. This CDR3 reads CASSRGISSGNTIYF. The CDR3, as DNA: TGTGCCAGCAGCCGCGGTATTTCCTCTGGAAACACCATATATTTT. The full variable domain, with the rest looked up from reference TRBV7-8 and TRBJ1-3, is GAGVSQSPRYKVAKRGQDVALRCDPISGHVSLFWYQQALGQGPEFLTYFQNEAQLDKSGLPSDRFFAERPEGSVSTLKIQRTQQEDSAVYLCASSRGISSGNTIYFGEGSWLTVV.

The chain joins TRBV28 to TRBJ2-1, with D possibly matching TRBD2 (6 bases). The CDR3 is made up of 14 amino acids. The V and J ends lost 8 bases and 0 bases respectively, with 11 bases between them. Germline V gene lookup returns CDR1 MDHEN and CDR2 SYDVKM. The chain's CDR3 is CASGWGGSYNEQFF. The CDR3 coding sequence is TGTGCCAGCGGTTGGGGAGGCTCCTACAATGAGCAGTTCTTC.

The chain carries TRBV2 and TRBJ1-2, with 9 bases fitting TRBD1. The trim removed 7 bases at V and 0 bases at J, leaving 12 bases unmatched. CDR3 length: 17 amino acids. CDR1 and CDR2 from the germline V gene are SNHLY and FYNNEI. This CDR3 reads CASTQGGQGAANYGYTF. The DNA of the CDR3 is TGTGCCAGCACCCAAGGGGGACAGGGAGCCGCTAACTATGGCTACACCTTC. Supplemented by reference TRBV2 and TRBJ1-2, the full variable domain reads EPEVTQTPSHQVTQMGQEVILRCVPISNHLYFYWYRQILGQKVEFLVSFYNNEISEKSEIFDDQFSVERPDGSNFTLKIRSTKLEDSAMYFCASTQGGQGAANYGYTFGSGTRLTVV.

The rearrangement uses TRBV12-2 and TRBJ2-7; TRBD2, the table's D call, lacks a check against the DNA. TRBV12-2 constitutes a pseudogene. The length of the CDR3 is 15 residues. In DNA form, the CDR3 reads TGTGCAAGTGGGCAAGGGCGGGAGGGCTATTACGAGCAGTACTTC. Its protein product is CASGQGREGYYEQYF.

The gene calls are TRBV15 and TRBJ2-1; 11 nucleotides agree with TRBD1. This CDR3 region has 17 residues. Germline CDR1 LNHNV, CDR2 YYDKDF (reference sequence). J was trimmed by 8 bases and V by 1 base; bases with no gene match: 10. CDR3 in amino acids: CATSRVGGTGGPDEQFF. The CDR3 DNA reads TGTGCCACCAGCAGAGTGGGGGGGACAGGGGGTCCGGATGAGCAGTTCTTC.

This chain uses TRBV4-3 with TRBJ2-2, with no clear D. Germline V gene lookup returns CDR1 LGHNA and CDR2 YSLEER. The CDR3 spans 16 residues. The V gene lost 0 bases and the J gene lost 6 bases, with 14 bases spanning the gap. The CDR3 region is CASSQEGRPVAGELFF. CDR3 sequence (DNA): TGCGCCAGCAGCCAAGAGGGCAGGCCCGTCGCCGGGGAGCTGTTTTTT.

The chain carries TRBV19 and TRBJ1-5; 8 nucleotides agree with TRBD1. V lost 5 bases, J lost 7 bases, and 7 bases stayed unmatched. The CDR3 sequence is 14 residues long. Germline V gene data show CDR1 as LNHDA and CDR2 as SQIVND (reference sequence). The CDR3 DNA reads TGTGCCAGTAGTCCCAGGGGGCTGGGGCAGCCCCAGCATTTT. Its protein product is CASSPRGLGQPQHF.